This entry concerns a single T cell receptor beta chain. A Seattle source enrolled patients during active infection and followed them longitudinally. These data belong to a study of blood T cell repertoires in COVID-19. Study details: Sample material is recorded as cDNA or gDNA derived from T cells, B-cell-depleted T cells, or PBMCs.

In the original workflow: Amplification of reference gene primers was used by the study to estimate nucleated cell counts. Only in-frame clones appear in the TCRdb table, and some are missing; sequencing was by immunoSEQ multiplex PCR. Clone size and V and J calls were adopted from that table, with D and trimming inferred from the DNA. Seen here are 300,000 to 350,000 clones, under 90% observed once, and the top ten hold 2.9%. Germline trimming cut 0 bases from V and 4 bases from J; bases unmatched to any gene: 9. Germline lookup yields CDR1 SGHRS and CDR2 YFSETQ. The CDR3 runs 16 residues. The receptor comes from a woman aged 25 to 39 with COVID-19, enrolled during active disease. The chain employs TRBV5-1 and TRBJ2-5, with TRBD2 matching over 7 bases. Sequenced material: peripheral blood. The CDR3, as DNA: TGCGCCAGCAGCTTGGAAGTAGGAGCGGGAATAGAGACCCAGTACTTC. The encoded protein is CASSLEVGAGIETQYF.